These 27 T cell receptor beta chains were all obtained from the same sample, sequenced in a study of metastatic and nonmetastatic thyroid tumors. Every patient was untreated before thyroid surgery. TCRdb ran MiXCR on the PCR reads. The profile shows roughly 14,000 clones, around a third of them singletons. Sequencing was done on a sample of tumor tissue. These receptors came from a female donor with papillary thyroid cancer or a benign thyroid nodule (not recorded which). Some clones in this sample may be carry-over from other donors' samples.

This clone was counted ten times or more. The gene calls are TRBV2 and TRBJ1-1; TRBD1 matches at 10 bases. CDR1 is SNHLY and CDR2 is FYNNEI in the germline V gene. CDR3 length: 16 residues. Trimming at V came to 7 bases and at J to 1 base, leaving 9 bases not matched to a gene. The CDR3 is CASIRDRGPGNTEAFF. The CDR3 DNA reads as TGTGCCAGCATCCGGGACAGGGGTCCGGGGAACACTGAAGCTTTCTTT.

This clone occurred many times. One end of the junction does not line up with germline, which may come from a read error. The J gene is TRBJ2-1, the V gene TRBV7-7; 8 bases fit TRBD2. Germline V gene lookup returns CDR1 SSHAT and CDR2 FNYEAQ (reference sequence). The CDR3 loop spans 14 amino acids. Here the CDR3 reads CASSPNGLAGEQFF. CDR3 sequence (DNA): TGTGCTAGCAGCCCCAATGGACTAGCTGGTGAGCAGTTCTTC.

The chain joins TRBV11-1 to TRBJ1-1; the D is unclear. V shed 5 bases and J shed 4 bases, with 11 bases lying between them. Germline lookup yields CDR1 SGHAT and CDR2 FQDESV (reference sequence). The CDR3 is made up of 13 amino acids. CDR3 DNA: TGTGCCAGCAGCCCTAGACATACCACTGAAGCTTTCTTT. Amino acid sequence: CASSPRHTTEAFF.

This clone has more than one count but fewer than ten. The junction does not match germline at one end; this may be a read error. This chain connects TRBV11-2 to TRBJ2-2, with 13 bases matching TRBD2. Looked up from germline, CDR1 is SGHAT and CDR2 is FQNNGV. The CDR3 spans 17 residues. DNA for the CDR3: TGTGCCAACAGCAATAGACTAGCGGGAGGACCCACCTGGGAGCTGTTTTTT. It yields the protein CANSNRLAGGPTWELFF. Based on the CDR3 plus reference TRBV11-2 and TRBJ2-2, the full variable domain is EAGVAQSPRYKIIEKRQSVAFWCNPISGHATLYWYQQILGQGPKLLIQFQNNGVVDDSQLPKDRFSAERLKGVDSTLKIQPAKLEDSAVYLCANSNRLAGGPTWELFFGEGSRLTVL.

The chain combines TRBV10-3 with TRBJ1-6, with D perhaps TRBD1 (6 bases). The CDR3 extends over 12 amino acids. The germline gives CDR1 ENHRY, CDR2 SYGVKD. Trimming removed 10 bases at V and 5 bases at J, with 9 bases between. This CDR3 reads CATGQNNSPLHF. CDR3 DNA sequence: TGTGCCACTGGACAGAATAATTCACCCCTCCACTTT.

The table lists this clone with many counts. The V and J genes are TRBV4-2 and TRBJ2-1; 10 nucleotides line up with TRBD2. CDR1 is LGHNA and CDR2 is YNFKEQ in the germline V gene. This CDR3 comprises 17 residues. J lost 3 bases, V lost 0 bases, and 5 bases had no gene match. The CDR3: CASSQESVAGGYNEQFF. The CDR3 DNA reads TGTGCCAGCAGCCAAGAGTCGGTAGCGGGAGGCTACAATGAGCAGTTCTTC.

J is TRBJ2-5 and V is TRBV7-6; 9 bases agree with TRBD1. Germline-derived CDR1 and CDR2 are SGHVS and FNYEAQ. The CDR3 spans 15 residues. Trimming at V came to 1 base and at J to 5 bases, leaving 5 bases not matched to a gene. CDR3 in amino acids: CASSLEQGAFETQYF. The CDR3 DNA reads TGTGCCAGCAGCTTAGAACAGGGGGCGTTTGAGACCCAGTACTTC.

The chain has TRBV4-2 and TRBJ2-7, with 11 nucleotides matching TRBD1. After removal of 0 bases from V and 5 bases from J, the junction contained 6 bases not matched to a gene. Germline V gene sequence: CDR1 LGHNA, CDR2 YNFKEQ. This CDR3 is 16 amino acids long. This CDR3 reads CASSQEAGTGGNEQYF. The CDR3 DNA reads TGTGCCAGCAGCCAAGAGGCCGGGACAGGGGGAAACGAGCAGTACTTC.

The CDR3 region has the DNA TGCAGTGCTCGACCGGGACTAGCGATCTCCTACAATGAGCAGTTCTTC. Translating it yields CSARPGLAISYNEQFF. This chain connects TRBV20-1 to TRBJ2-1; TRBD2 matches 10 bases. In germline, CDR1 is DFQATT, CDR2 SNEGSKA (reference sequence). The CDR3 consists of 16 residues. Trimming removed 5 bases from V and 0 bases from J; junction bases left unmatched: 7.

Only a few counts were recorded for this clone. The junction shows a germline mismatch at one end, possibly a read error. CDR3 protein: CASSESPGEETQHF. The CDR3 region has the DNA TGTGCCAGCAGTGAAAGCCCAGGGGAGGAGACCCAGCACTTC. The V gene is TRBV2, the J gene TRBJ2-5; D is perhaps TRBD1 or TRBD2 (6 bases each). Germline V gene sequence: CDR1 SNHLY, CDR2 FYNNEI. This CDR3 spans 14 amino acids.

This clone was recorded many times. V is TRBV6-1 and J is TRBJ2-5; no reliable D call. Germline CDR1 is MNHNS and CDR2 is SASEGT. V was trimmed by 3 bases and J by 1 base, leaving 9 bases between them. This CDR3 comprises 14 residues. The CDR3 DNA reads as TGTGCCAGCAGTGATTTAGGGTTCCAAGAGACCCAGTACTTC. Its protein product is CASSDLGFQETQYF.

Comment on this clone: The conserved final phenylalanine or tryptophan is absent from the CDR3, which likely points to a read error. The rearrangement links TRBV11-1 to TRBJ2-7, with TRBD2 as a possible D gene (5 bases). Between the trimmed V and J ends, which lost 0 bases and 0 bases, there was a span of 15 bases. The V gene's germline CDR1 is SGHAT and CDR2 FQDESV (reference sequence). The CDR3 is made up of 17 amino acids. CDR3 nucleotide sequence: TGTGCCAGCAGCTTAGCCCTCGGGAAAGGGAACTCCTACGAGCAGTACCTC. Residues: CASSLALGKGNSYEQYL.

Here the CDR3 DNA reads TGCAGTGCTAGAGGGGATGTCACTGAAGCTTTCTTT. Protein product: CSARGDVTEAFF. This sequence joins TRBV20-1 and TRBJ1-1; no definite D call. Trimming left V 1 base short and J 4 bases short, with 7 bases between. From germline, CDR1 is DFQATT and CDR2 SNEGSKA (reference sequence). This CDR3 contains 12 residues.

The chain joins TRBV7-8 to TRBJ1-3; the D is unclear. The CDR3 extends over 11 amino acids. V was trimmed by 3 bases and J by 8 bases, leaving 5 bases between them. Germline V lookup: CDR1 SGHVS, CDR2 FQNEAQ. The CDR3 bases are TGTGCCAGCAGCTTTGGGGACACCATATATTTT. It encodes CASSFGDTIYF.

In this sample, this clone turned up many times. CDR3 bases: TGCAGCGCCGGTGGGAGAGGGCTGAACGGGGAGCTGTTTTTT. Encoded protein: CSAGGRGLNGELFF. The chain is built from TRBV29-1 and TRBJ2-2; weak D call: TRBD2 (5 bases). Germline values: CDR1 SQVTM, CDR2 ANQGSEA. This CDR3 has 14 amino acids. Trimming took off 7 bases at V and 7 bases at J, with 19 bases between the two ends.

In nucleotides, the CDR3 is TGCAGTGCTAGTGGGGGGGGTTTTTTCACTGAAGCTTTCTTT. As protein: CSASGGGFFTEAFF. V gene TRBV20-1 combines with J gene TRBJ1-1; TRBD1 is a possible D gene (5 bases). The CDR3 has 14 amino acids. Germline loops: CDR1 DFQATT, CDR2 SNEGSKA (reference sequence). The ends were cut back, 3 bases at V and 4 bases at J, with 15 bases in the middle.

This clone has a handful of counts. This chain uses TRBV20-1 with TRBJ2-7; 13 bases are shared with TRBD2. The V gene's germline CDR1 is DFQATT and CDR2 SNEGSKA (reference sequence). The CDR3 is 13 residues long. Losses at the gene ends were 6 bases for V and 7 bases for J; bases not matched to a gene: 6. Here the CDR3 DNA reads TGCAGTGCGGTGACTAGCGGGGGGAGGGAGCAGTACTTC. Translated: CSAVTSGGREQYF.

This clone was detected ten times or more. This rearrangement joins TRBV3-1 to TRBJ2-7; D not certain. CDR3 length equals 15 residues. V was clipped by 2 bases and J by 2 bases, with 13 bases between them. Germline V gene lookup returns CDR1 LGHDT and CDR2 YNNKEL (reference sequence). CDR3 bases: TGTGCCAGCAGCCAATCGTCCAGGCAGACCTACGAGCAGTACTTC. This sequence encodes CASSQSSRQTYEQYF.

Sample share makes this clone medium-sized. This chain joins TRBV6-1 and TRBJ2-2, with TRBD1 matching 10 bases. Germline CDR1 reads MNHNS; CDR2 reads SASEGT. Losses at the gene ends were 2 bases for V and 2 bases for J; bases not matched to a gene: 5. The CDR3 sequence is 17 residues long. The chain's CDR3 is CASSERGQGPNTGELFF. The CDR3 region has the DNA TGTGCCAGCAGTGAAAGGGGACAGGGGCCTAACACCGGGGAGCTGTTTTTT.

This sequence joins TRBV11-2 and TRBJ2-7; D perhaps matches TRBD2 (5 bases). Germline assignment: CDR1 SGHAT and CDR2 FQNNGV. The CDR3 length is 17 residues. V lost 4 bases and J lost 0, with 19 bases in between. CDR3 sequence (DNA): TGTGCCAGCAGCTACCTAGGCTCCGGGATTAGCTCCTACGAGCAGTACTTC. This codes for CASSYLGSGISSYEQYF.

V usage is TRBV7-2 and J usage is TRBJ2-7; TRBD1 agrees at 10 bases. The CDR3 is made up of 14 amino acids. V lost 5 bases and J lost 2; bases outside the gene matches: 3. CDR1 SGHTA and CDR2 FQGNSA come from the germline V gene. In nucleotides, the CDR3 is TGTGCCAGCAGCCCCGGGACAGGGGCCTACGAGCAGTACTTC. It translates to CASSPGTGAYEQYF.

This rearrangement joins TRBV11-1 to TRBJ2-1, with D hard to call. The CDR3 runs to 16 residues. Germline values: CDR1 SGHAT, CDR2 FQDESV (reference sequence). The V end lost 2 bases, the J end lost 4 bases, and 15 bases lay between the germline ends. The DNA of the CDR3 is TGTGCCAGCAGCTTAAATACCCCGCGAGGATACAATGAGCAGTTCTTC. Its translation is CASSLNTPRGYNEQFF.

The chain links TRBV6-1 to TRBJ2-5; TRBD1 matches 9 bases. The CDR3 has 14 residues. The trim removed 7 bases at V and 3 bases at J, leaving 6 bases unmatched. CDR1 and CDR2 from the germline V gene are MNHNS and SASEGT. CDR3 nucleotides: TGTGCCAGCATGGGACAGGGTAACAAAGAGACCCAGTACTTC. This translates into CASMGQGNKETQYF.

This clone is labeled medium-sized (0.01 to 0.1%). V gene TRBV11-1 combines with J gene TRBJ2-3; 11 nucleotides line up with TRBD1. The trim removed 5 bases at V and 0 bases at J, leaving 7 bases unmatched. CDR3 length equals 17 residues. Per the germline V gene, CDR1 is SGHAT and CDR2 is FQDESV (reference sequence). The CDR3 is CASSPGTGGTSTDTQYF. CDR3 nucleotide sequence: TGTGCCAGCAGCCCCGGGACAGGGGGGACTAGCACAGATACGCAGTATTTT.

There are many counts of this clone. The chain combines TRBV20-1 with TRBJ2-1; TRBD2 matches 15 bases. The V gene end was trimmed by 3 bases and the J gene end by 15 bases; junction bases not matched to a gene: 6. Germline V gene lookup returns CDR1 DFQATT and CDR2 SNEGSKA (reference sequence). CDR3 length: 13 residues. In DNA form, the CDR3 reads TGCAGTGCTAGCGACGGACTAGCGGGAGGGCTGTTCTTC. Protein product: CSASDGLAGGLFF.

This clone has only a few counts. The chain employs TRBV28 and TRBJ2-7; 9 bases are shared with TRBD1. The length of the CDR3 is 15 residues. V lost 1 base to trimming and J lost 4 bases; unmatched junction nucleotides: 5. Germline assignment: CDR1 MDHEN and CDR2 SYDVKM. CDR3 sequence reads: CASSLLRTGVYEQYF. In nucleotides, the CDR3 is TGTGCCAGCAGTTTATTGCGGACAGGGGTGTACGAGCAGTACTTC.

In its sample, this clone was seen many times. A read error is possible here, since a much larger clone lies one base away. The chain combines TRBV7-2 with TRBJ2-1, with D unresolved. V was pared by 5 bases and J by 9 bases, with 14 bases between. There are 13 residues in the CDR3. Germline V gene data show CDR1 as SGHTA and CDR2 as FQGNSA. CDR3 sequence: CASSPYLSSEQFF. CDR3 nucleotides: TGTGCCAGCAGCCCCTACCTCTCCAGTGAGCAGTTCTTC.